This TCR beta chain was identified in a study of human T cells and chemical hapten exposure. Study-level information: Per-sample TCR yield variation was attributed mainly to small pooled library volume differences.

Total RNA came from unfractionated whole blood. The germline V gene encodes CDR1 MRHNA and CDR2 SNTAGT. The CDR3 totals 13 residues. V lost 4 bases and J lost 10; bases outside the gene matches: 5. Within the library, unique molecular identifiers were attached to each individual cDNA molecule. Original processing methods: Per sample, the median was around 100,000 TCRs, with values from around 24,000 to 710,000. TCRdb reanalysed the 5' RACE reads using MiXCR and keeps one entry per CDR3 protein. The V and J calls were determined by TCRdb, not by the authors. The top ten hold around 2.8% of the sample, which has under 150,000 distinct CDR3 sequences, more than 15% seen once. This clonotype was seen more than once but under ten times. Its antigen is undetermined. Findings and caveats of the study: Counts of TCRs above 1 in 1000 frequency stayed unchanged with DPC sensitization.

The chain joins TRBV6-4 to TRBJ2-1; 9 bases are shared with TRBD2. The sequence was collected from a human donor in good health. CDR3 coding DNA: TGTGCCAGCAGTGGTCAAGGACTAGCGGAGCAGTTCTTC. Residues: CASSGQGLAEQFF.